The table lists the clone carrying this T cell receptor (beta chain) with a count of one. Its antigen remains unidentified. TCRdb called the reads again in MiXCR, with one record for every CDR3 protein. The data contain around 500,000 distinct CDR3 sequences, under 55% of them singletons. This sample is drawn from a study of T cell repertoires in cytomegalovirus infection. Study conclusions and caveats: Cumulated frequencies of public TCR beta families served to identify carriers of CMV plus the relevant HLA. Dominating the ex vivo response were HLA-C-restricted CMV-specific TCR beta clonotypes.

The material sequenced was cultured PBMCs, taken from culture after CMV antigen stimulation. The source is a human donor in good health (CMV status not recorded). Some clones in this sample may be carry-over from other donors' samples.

CDR3 sequence (DNA): TGCGCCAGCAGCAAATACTCCGGGACAACAGGAACTAATGAAAAACTGTTTTTT. As protein: CASSKYSGTTGTNEKLFF. The V and J genes are TRBV4-1 and TRBJ1-4; possibly TRBD1 for D (6 bases). The CDR3 totals 18 residues. The germline CDR1 and CDR2 sequences are MGHRA and YSYEKL. The V end was cut by 5 bases, the J end by 1 base, with 20 bases between.